A selection of T cell receptor beta chains follows, all from one sample in a study of T cell responses to AZD1222 COVID-19 vaccine. Generated by immunoSEQ multiplex PCR, the TCRdb table keeps only in-frame clones and is missing some. The data hold some 110,000 clones, with roughly 85% observed a single time. The sequencing used peripheral blood, collected 28 days after the second AZD1222 dose. All receptors derive from an adult who received the AZD1222 COVID-19 vaccine. Each CDR3 is given with its conserved first and last residue. The D gene is left open where the match is weak. Clone size is shown for a subset of rows, as once, few, many or a class of expanded clone.

CASSSTGENYGYTF,TGTGCCAGCAGCTCGACAGGGGAGAACTATGGCTACACCTTC,TRBV7-8,TRBD1,-,TRBJ1-2
CASSQGPVGTGELFF,TGTGCCAGCAGCCAGGGACCCGTGGGGACCGGGGAGCTGTTTTTT,TRBV11-3,-,few,TRBJ2-2
CASRGATNTEAFF,TGTGCCAGCAGGGGGGCGACGAACACTGAAGCTTTCTTT,TRBV2,-,-,TRBJ1-1
CASSQLQNTEAFF,TGTGCCAGCAGTCAGTTACAAAACACTGAAGCTTTCTTT,TRBV2,-,-,TRBJ1-1
CASSHVPWGTTSTDTQYF,TGTGCCAGCAGCCACGTACCCTGGGGTACTACTAGCACAGATACGCAGTATTTT,TRBV28,-,-,TRBJ2-3
CASSPRGGGQLGDTQYF,TGTGCCAGCAGCCCCCGGGGAGGGGGACAGCTGGGAGATACGCAGTATTTT,TRBV7-2,-,once,TRBJ2-3
CATSETGTYYDGYTF,TGTGCCACCAGTGAGACCGGGACATACTATGATGGCTACACCTTC,TRBV24-1,-,-,TRBJ1-2
CASSLPPWGAGARTGELFF,TGTGCCAGCAGCTTACCGCCGTGGGGTGCGGGGGCCCGTACCGGGGAGCTGTTTTTT,TRBV11-2,-,once,TRBJ2-2
CAIRAGGADEKLFF,TGTGCCATCAGGGCCGGGGGAGCGGATGAAAAACTGTTTTTT,TRBV10-3,-,-,TRBJ1-4
CASSQATGGGGAEAFF,TGTGCCAGCAGCCAAGCGACAGGGGGCGGTGGTGCTGAAGCTTTCTTT,TRBV3-1/TRBV3-2,TRBD1,-,TRBJ1-1
CASSATDSYGYTF,TGTGCCAGCAGCGCCACTGACAGCTATGGCTACACCTTC,TRBV9,-,-,TRBJ1-2
CASSLWAPSSGANVLTF,TGTGCCAGCAGTTTATGGGCCCCCTCCTCTGGGGCCAACGTCCTGACTTTC,TRBV28,-,-,TRBJ2-6
CAIREALGLAGGRDTQYF,TGTGCCATCAGGGAAGCCCTTGGACTAGCGGGGGGGCGGGATACGCAGTATTTT,TRBV10-3,TRBD2,-,TRBJ2-3
CASRRGGTKTQYF,TGTGCCAGCAGGCGCGGGGGAACGAAGACCCAGTACTTC,TRBV6-5,TRBD2,-,TRBJ2-5
CASSLGTVDTEAFF,TGTGCCAGCAGCCTTGGGACCGTGGACACTGAAGCTTTCTTT,TRBV3-1/TRBV3-2,-,-,TRBJ1-1
CASSHYSGATNEKLFF,TGTGCCAGCAGCCATTATTCAGGCGCAACTAATGAAAAACTGTTTTTT,TRBV3-1/TRBV3-2,-,few,TRBJ1-4
CASTLAGGAGYTF,TGTGCCAGCACCCTTGCGGGGGGCGCTGGCTACACCTTC,TRBV6-5,-,-,TRBJ1-2
CASSKQGNDNSPLHF,TGCGCCAGCAGCAAACAGGGAAATGATAATTCACCCCTCCACTTT,TRBV5-1,-,-,TRBJ1-6
CASNRDRGANEQFF,TGTGCCAGTAACCGGGACAGGGGAGCCAATGAGCAGTTCTTC,TRBV19,TRBD1,-,TRBJ2-1
CASSTGTGDYGYTF,TGTGCCAGCAGCACCGGGACAGGGGACTATGGCTACACCTTC,TRBV7-2,TRBD1,-,TRBJ1-2
CATGTALTTEAFF,TGTGCCACTGGGACAGCCTTGACCACTGAAGCTTTCTTT,TRBV6-5,TRBD1,-,TRBJ1-1
CASSQGPSGNTIYF,TGTGCCAGCAGCCAAGGGCCATCTGGAAACACCATATATTTT,TRBV3-1/TRBV3-2,-,-,TRBJ1-3